This TCR beta chain originates from a study of T cell changes during pregnancy in multiple sclerosis. The CDR3 consists of 19 residues. V shed 3 bases, J shed 0 bases, and the junction held 14 bases outside the gene matches. CDR1 and CDR2 from the germline V gene are KGHSH and LQKENI. Sequenced by immunoSEQ multiplex PCR; TCRdb stores in-frame clones only, minus some. Among more than 45,000 clones listed, 85% to 95% were seen once. The V call is TRBV18, the J call TRBJ1-3; 7 bases fit TRBD1. The source was CD4+ T cells from peripheral blood mononuclear cells, collected in the second trimester of pregnancy. The clonotype was recovered from a female donor in good health, enrolled as a control in a pregnancy study. CDR3 loop: CASSPRQGSSYNSGNTIYF. The CDR3 DNA is TGTGCCAGCTCACCCCGACAGGGTTCTTCTTATAACTCTGGAAACACCATATATTTT.